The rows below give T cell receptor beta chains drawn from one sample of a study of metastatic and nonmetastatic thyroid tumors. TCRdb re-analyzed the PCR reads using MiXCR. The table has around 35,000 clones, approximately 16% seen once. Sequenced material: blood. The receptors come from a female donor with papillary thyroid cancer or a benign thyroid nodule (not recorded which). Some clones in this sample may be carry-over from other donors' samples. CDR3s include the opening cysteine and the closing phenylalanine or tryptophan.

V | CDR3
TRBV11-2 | CASSIHSGAPRGQFF
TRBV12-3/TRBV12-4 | CASSWTYNEQFF
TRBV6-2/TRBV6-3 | CASRRLAGDSEQFF
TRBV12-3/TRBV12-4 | CASSFRTSGSGLFF
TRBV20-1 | CSARGIRQGPHQAFF
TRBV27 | CASSSDQVAKNIQYF
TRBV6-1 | CATGYGGEKLFF
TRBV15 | CATSRDWFGPGGNEQFF
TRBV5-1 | CASSPLQGPNYGYTF
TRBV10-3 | CAISDQQGQRFYEQYF
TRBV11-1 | CASSLAVSEQFF
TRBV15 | CATSRATGSSGANVLTF
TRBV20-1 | CSARSSWMQDTQYF
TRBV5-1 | CASSPAGRGRIETQYF
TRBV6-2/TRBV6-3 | CASSRDSPYEQYF
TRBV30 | CAWSVQGATYEQYF
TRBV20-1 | CSARASSGSSTDTQYF
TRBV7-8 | CASSLGIARRADNEQFF
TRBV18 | CASSQGTGDNQPQHF
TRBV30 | CSWSPGLADNEQFF
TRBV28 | CASRPCGAGESNQPQHF
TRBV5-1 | CASSMGLAEGNEQFF
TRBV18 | CASSPFVLDTVDVLTF
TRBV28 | CASSPDSSPYGYTF
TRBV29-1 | CSVDLRESSNEQFF
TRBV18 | CASSPGETQYF
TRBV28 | CASKRGSRYEQYF
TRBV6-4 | CASSAGLAWTGELFF
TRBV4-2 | CASSRDPANYGYTF
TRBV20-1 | CSASQATNQPQHF
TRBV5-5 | CASSTRDTNTGELFF
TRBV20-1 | CSARDGREAEEQYF
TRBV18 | CASSPPGTNTRGLFF
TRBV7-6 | CASSLYLGFNQPQHF
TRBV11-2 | CASSERGREETQYF
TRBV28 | CASLPLTSGRYEQFF
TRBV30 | CALTGGYNEQFF
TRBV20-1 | CSAKLGLAGGPGETQYF
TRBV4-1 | CASSSLLAGEQYF
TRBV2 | CASIVIAGGEQYF
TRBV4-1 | CASTRGQGLGGELFF
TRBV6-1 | CASFHPYEQYF
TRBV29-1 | CSSRDNEQFF
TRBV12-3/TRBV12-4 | CASSLRVGTGANVLTF
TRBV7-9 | CASSPPGDNSPLHF
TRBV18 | CASSPPGQGAEDTQYF
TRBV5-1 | CASSLGGRAYEQYF
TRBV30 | CAWSVPGRGTGELFF
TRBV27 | CASSSNRNGRDRSAYEQYF